This T cell receptor (beta chain) was sequenced for a study of T-cell memory formation after mild COVID-19 listed by TCRdb under 2021. Looking at the study overall: TCR sequence clusters from the two donors were largely donor specific. In two donors, T-cell clones that expanded and contracted after mild COVID-19 were followed by sequencing TCRalpha and TCRbeta repertoires longitudinally. The cohort comprised two young, previously healthy adult volunteers, one female and one male.

PBMCs were isolated by Ficoll-Paque density gradient centrifugation. Broader findings and caveats from the paper: SARS-CoV-2 specificity was not confirmed for the second-wave clones peaking on day 37. From day 15 to 85, contracting clones showed balanced CD4/CD8 phenotypes, whereas a second wave of clones that expanded from day 15 to 37 leaned towards CD4+. Contracting CD4+ clones turned up mainly in the CM and EM memory subsets, whereas EMRA was where CD8+ clones were enriched. The detection of some responding clones in pre-infection memory suggests that pre-existing cross-reactive memory T cells joined the SARS-CoV-2 response. The study included only a couple of mild cases, and larger cohorts that include severe cases with pre-infection samples were judged to be necessary.

In this sample, this clonotype turned up a few times. What antigen it recognizes has not been identified. Base qualities are not at hand, and no much larger clone is one base apart. Sequencing took place on an Illumina NovaSeq 6000. Using 5'RACE with constant-segment primers, TCRalpha and TCRbeta cDNA libraries were constructed, with sample barcodes and unique molecular identifiers added in the process. Trizol reagent was used to extract RNA from every sample. Libraries were amplified in two PCR steps, with a second sample barcode and Illumina TruSeq adapters added in the second step. Libraries were sequenced on an Illumina NovaSeq with 2 x 150 bp paired-end reads. The paper's data handling went like this. The reads were demultiplexed and collapsed into UMI-guided consensus sequences using migec v1.2.7. With mixcr v2.1.11, UMI consensuses were aligned to TRA and TRB V and J templates and assembled into clonotypes. Clonotypes were classified as expanded or contracted when called significant by both edgeR and NoisET, with noise models trained on biological replicates. edgeR calls used a false discovery rate-adjusted p below 0.01 and a log2 fold-change threshold of 1. As an exploratory analysis of dynamics, PCA with hierarchical clustering was applied to max-normalized trajectories of the 1000 most abundant clonotypes. The CD4 or CD8 phenotype of responding clones was assigned using the separately sequenced CD4+ and CD8+ repertoires. TCRdb cleaned the public reads at Q25 with fastp, built clones with MiXCR and kept in-frame beta chains. Merged by CDR3 protein, the rows form single entries marked with the most common genes and DNA. TCRdb, not the authors, supplied the V and J calls. The sample yields under 400,000 distinct CDR3 sequences; about 21% were counted once. The ten largest clones represent about an eighth of the sample.

This receptor was obtained from an adult woman who had mild COVID-19 (a few samples of this study predate the infection). The sample titles of this study are shuffled in the database, so cell type and time point are left out; the donor was told from shared clones. What was sequenced was PBMCs or a T cell subset sorted from them (not recorded which).

The nucleotide sequence is given as TGCAGTGCTCTTCAGGGGTTCTACGAGCAGTACTTC. Its product reads: CSALQGFYEQYF. The V and J segments used are TRBV20-1 and TRBJ2-7; perhaps TRBD1 is the D gene, with 6 bases matching. The CDR3 runs 12 residues from the cysteine to the phenylalanine. The only DNA kept is the CDR3, 36 bases in frame from the first base. V gives up 5 bases and J gives up 3 bases, and the segment between their germline ends measures 11 bases. CDR1 and CDR2, per the germline V gene (reference sequence), are DFQATT and SNEGSKA.